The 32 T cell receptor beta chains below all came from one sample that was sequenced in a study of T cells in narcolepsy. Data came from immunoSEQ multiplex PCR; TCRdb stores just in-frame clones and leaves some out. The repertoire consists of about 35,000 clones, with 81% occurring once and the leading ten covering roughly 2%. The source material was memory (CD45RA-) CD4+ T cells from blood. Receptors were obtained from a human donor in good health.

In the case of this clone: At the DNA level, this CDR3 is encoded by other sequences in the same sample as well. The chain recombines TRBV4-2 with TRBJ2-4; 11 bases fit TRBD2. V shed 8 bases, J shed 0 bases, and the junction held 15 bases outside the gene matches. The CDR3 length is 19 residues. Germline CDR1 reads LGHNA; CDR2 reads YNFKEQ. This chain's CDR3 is CASRVPGLAVLLAKNIQYF. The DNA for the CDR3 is TGTGCCAGCCGCGTCCCGGGACTAGCGGTTCTCCTAGCCAAAAACATTCAGTACTTC.

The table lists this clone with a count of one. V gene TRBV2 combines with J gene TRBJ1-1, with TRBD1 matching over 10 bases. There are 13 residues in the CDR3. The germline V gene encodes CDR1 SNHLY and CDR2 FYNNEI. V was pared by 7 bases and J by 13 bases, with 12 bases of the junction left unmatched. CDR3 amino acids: CASTPGQGTSVFF. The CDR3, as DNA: TGTGCCAGCACGCCGGGACAGGGGACTTCGGTTTTCTTT.

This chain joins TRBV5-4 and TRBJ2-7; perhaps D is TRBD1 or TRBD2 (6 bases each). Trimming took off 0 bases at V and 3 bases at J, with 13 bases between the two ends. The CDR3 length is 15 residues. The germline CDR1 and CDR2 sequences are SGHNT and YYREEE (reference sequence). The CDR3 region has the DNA TGTGCCAGCAGCTTGGCGTTGGGGGGCCTCTACGAGCAGTACTTC. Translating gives CASSLALGGLYEQYF.

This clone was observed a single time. The CDR3 loop is CATSRWGAATNEKLFF. The CDR3 DNA reads TGTGCCACCAGCCGCTGGGGGGCCGCAACTAATGAAAAACTGTTTTTT. The chain recombines TRBV15 with TRBJ1-4; D is perhaps TRBD1 (6 bases). Looked up from germline, CDR1 is LNHNV and CDR2 is YYDKDF (reference sequence). This CDR3 has 16 residues. Trimming removed 5 bases from V and 0 bases from J, with 13 bases in between.

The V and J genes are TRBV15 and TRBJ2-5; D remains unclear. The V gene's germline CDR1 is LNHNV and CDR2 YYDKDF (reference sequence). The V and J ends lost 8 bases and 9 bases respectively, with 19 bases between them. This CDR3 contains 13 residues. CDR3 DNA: TGTGCCACCCACGGGCTAGGCGATGGGGCCCAGTACTTC. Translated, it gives CATHGLGDGAQYF.

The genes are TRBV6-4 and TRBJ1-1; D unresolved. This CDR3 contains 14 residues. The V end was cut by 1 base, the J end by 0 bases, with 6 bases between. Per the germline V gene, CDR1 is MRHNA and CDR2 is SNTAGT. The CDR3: CASSDWDMNTEAFF. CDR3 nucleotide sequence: TGTGCCAGCAGTGACTGGGATATGAACACTGAAGCTTTCTTT.

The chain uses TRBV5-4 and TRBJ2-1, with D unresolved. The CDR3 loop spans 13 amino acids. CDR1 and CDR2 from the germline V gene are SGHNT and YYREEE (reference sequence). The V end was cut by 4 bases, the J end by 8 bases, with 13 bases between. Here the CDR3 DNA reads TGTGCCAGCAGCCTACCGAGGCTGGATGAGCAGTTCTTC. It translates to CASSLPRLDEQFF.

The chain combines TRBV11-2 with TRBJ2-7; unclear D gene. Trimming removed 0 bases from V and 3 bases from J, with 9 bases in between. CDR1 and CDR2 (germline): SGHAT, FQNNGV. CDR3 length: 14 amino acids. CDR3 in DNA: TGTGCCAGCAGCTTAGATCGCCGGCGCTACGAGCAGTACTTC. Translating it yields CASSLDRRRYEQYF.

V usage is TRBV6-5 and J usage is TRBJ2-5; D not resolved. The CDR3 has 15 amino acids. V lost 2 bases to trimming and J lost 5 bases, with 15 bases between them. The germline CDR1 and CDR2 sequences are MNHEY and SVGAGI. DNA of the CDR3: TGTGCCAGCAGTTACGAGACGGGCCATGTGGAGACCCAGTACTTC. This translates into CASSYETGHVETQYF.

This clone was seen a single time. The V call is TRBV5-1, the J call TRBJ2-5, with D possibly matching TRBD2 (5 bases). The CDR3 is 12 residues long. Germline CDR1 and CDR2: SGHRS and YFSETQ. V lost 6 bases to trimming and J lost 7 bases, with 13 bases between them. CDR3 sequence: CASKGDGGTQYF. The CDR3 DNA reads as TGCGCCAGCAAGGGAGACGGAGGGACCCAGTACTTC.

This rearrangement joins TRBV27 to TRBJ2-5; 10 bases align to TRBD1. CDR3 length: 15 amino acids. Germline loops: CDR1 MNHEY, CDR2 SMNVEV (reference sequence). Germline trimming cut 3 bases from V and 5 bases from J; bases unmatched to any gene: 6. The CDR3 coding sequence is TGTGCCAGCAGTTTTCAAGGGACAGGGGAGGAGACCCAGTACTTC. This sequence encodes CASSFQGTGEETQYF.

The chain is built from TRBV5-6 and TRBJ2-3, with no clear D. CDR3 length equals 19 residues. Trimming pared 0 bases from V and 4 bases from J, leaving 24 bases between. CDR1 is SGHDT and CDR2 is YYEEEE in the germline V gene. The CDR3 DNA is TGTGCCAGCAGCTTGGCCGGTGGATTGGGTATTCAAACGGCAGATACGCAGTATTTT. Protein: CASSLAGGLGIQTADTQYF.

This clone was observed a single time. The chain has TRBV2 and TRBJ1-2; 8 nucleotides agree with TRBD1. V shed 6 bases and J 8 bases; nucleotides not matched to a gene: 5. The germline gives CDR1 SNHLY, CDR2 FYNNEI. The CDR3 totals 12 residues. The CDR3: CASSPTGDGYTF. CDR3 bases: TGTGCCAGCAGCCCGACAGGGGACGGCTACACCTTC.

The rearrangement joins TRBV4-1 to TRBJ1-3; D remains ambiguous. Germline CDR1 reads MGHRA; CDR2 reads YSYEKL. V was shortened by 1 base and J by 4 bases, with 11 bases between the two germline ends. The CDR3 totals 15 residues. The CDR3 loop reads CASSQGTTPGNTIYF. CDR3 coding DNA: TGCGCCAGCAGCCAAGGGACGACCCCAGGAAACACCATATATTTT.

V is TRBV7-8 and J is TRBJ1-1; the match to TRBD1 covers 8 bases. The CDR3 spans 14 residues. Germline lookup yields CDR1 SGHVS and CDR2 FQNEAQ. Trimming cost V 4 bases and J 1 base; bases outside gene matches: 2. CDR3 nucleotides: TGTGCCAGCAGCTCACAGGGGGGGAACACTGAAGCTTTCTTT. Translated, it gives CASSSQGGNTEAFF. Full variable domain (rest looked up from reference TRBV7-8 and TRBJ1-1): GAGVSQSPRYKVAKRGQDVALRCDPISGHVSLFWYQQALGQGPEFLTYFQNEAQLDKSGLPSDRFFAERPEGSVSTLKIQRTQQEDSAVYLCASSSQGGNTEAFFGQGTRLTVV.

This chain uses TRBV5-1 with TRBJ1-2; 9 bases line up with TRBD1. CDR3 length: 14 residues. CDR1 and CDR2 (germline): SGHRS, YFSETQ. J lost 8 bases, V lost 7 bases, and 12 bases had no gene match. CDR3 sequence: CASFGGTGTGGYTF. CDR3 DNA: TGCGCCAGCTTCGGCGGGACAGGGACCGGCGGCTACACCTTC. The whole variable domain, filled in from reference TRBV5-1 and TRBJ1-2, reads KAGVTQTPRYLIKTRGQQVTLSCSPISGHRSVSWYQQTPGQGLQFLFEYFSETQRNKGNFPGRFSGRQFSNSRSEMNVSTLELGDSALYLCASFGGTGTGGYTFGSGTRLTVV.

CDR3 nucleotides: TGTGCCAGCAGCCCCGGGGGGTATGGGGCCAACGTCCTGACTTTC. It codes for CASSPGGYGANVLTF. This chain links TRBV5-4 with TRBJ2-6, with 7 bases fitting TRBD2. The CDR3 loop spans 15 amino acids. J gave up 3 bases and V 4 bases, and 4 bases lay outside the gene matches. Looked up from germline, CDR1 is SGHNT and CDR2 is YYREEE (reference sequence).

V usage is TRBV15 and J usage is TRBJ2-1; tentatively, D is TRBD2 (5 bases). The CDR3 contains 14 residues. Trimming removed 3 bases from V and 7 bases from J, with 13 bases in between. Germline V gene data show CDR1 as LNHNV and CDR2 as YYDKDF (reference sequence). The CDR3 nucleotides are TGTGCCACCAGCAGGACTATAGAGCAGAATGAGCAGTTCTTC. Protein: CATSRTIEQNEQFF.

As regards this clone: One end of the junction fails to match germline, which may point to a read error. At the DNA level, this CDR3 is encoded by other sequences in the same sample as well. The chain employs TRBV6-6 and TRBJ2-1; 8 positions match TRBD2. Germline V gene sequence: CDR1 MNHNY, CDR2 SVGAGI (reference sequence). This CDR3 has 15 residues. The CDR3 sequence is CASRTGTSVSYEQFF. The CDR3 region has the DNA TGCGCCAGCAGAACAGGGACTAGTGTAAGTTATGAGCAGTTCTTC.

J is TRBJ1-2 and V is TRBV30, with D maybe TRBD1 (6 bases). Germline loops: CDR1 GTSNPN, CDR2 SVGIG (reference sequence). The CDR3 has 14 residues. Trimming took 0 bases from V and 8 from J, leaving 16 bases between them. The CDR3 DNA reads TGTGCCTGGAGTGTAGGGGGGCACACTATGGGCTACACCTTC. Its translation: CAWSVGGHTMGYTF.

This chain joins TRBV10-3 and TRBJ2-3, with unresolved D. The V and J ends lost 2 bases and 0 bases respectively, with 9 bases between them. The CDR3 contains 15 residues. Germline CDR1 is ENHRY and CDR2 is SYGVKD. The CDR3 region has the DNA TGTGCCATCAGTGAGGGTAGAACTAGCACAGATACGCAGTATTTT. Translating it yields CAISEGRTSTDTQYF.

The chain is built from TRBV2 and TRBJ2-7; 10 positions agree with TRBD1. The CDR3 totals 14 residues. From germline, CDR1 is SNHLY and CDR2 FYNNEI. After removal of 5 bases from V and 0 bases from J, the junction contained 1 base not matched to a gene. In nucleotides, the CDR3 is TGTGCCAGCAGTAGACAGGGGGCCTCCTACGAGCAGTACTTC. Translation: CASSRQGASYEQYF. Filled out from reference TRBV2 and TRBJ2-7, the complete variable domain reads EPEVTQTPSHQVTQMGQEVILRCVPISNHLYFYWYRQILGQKVEFLVSFYNNEISEKSEIFDDQFSVERPDGSNFTLKIRSTKLEDSAMYFCASSRQGASYEQYFGPGTRLTVT.

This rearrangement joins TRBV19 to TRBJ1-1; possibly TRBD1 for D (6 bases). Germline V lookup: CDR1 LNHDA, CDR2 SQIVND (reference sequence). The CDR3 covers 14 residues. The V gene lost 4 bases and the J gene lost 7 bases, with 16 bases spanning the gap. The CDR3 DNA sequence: TGTGCCAGTAGTAGCAGGGGTAGTCGAGGTGAAGCTTTCTTT. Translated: CASSSRGSRGEAFF. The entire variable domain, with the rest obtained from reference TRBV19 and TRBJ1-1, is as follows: DGGITQSPKYLFRKEGQNVTLSCEQNLNHDAMYWYRQDPGQGLRLIYYSQIVNDFQKGDIAEGYSVSREKKESFPLTVTSAQKNPTAFYLCASSSRGSRGEAFFGQGTRLTVV.

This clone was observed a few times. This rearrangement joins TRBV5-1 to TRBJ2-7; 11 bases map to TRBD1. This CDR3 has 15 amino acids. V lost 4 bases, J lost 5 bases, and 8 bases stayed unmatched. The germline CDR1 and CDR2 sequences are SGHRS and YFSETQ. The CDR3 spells CASSADRGRVDEQYF. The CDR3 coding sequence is TGCGCCAGCAGCGCGGACAGGGGGCGCGTAGACGAGCAGTACTTC.

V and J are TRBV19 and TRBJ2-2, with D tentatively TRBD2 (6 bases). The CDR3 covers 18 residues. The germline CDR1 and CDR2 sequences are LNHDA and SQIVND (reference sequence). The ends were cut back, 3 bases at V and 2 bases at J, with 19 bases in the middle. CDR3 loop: CASSMRRGTIFNTGELFF. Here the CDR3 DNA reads TGTGCCAGTAGTATGAGACGGGGGACCATATTTAACACCGGGGAGCTGTTTTTT.

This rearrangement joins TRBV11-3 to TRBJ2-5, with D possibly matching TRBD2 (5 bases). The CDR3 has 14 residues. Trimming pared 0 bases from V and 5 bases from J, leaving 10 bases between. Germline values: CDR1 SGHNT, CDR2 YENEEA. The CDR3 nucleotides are TGTGCCAGCAGCTTAGATCGGGATTCGGAGACCCAGTACTTC. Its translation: CASSLDRDSETQYF.

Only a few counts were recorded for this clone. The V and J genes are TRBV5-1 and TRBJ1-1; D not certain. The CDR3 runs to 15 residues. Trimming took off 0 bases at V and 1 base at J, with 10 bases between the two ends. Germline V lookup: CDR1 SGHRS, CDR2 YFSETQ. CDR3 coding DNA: TGCGCCAGCAGCTTGGGTCGCGCGGGGAACACTGAAGCTTTCTTT. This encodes CASSLGRAGNTEAFF.

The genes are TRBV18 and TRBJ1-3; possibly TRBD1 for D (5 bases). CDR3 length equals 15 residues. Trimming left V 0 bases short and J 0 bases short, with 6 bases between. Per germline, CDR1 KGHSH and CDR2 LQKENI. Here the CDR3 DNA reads TGTGCCAGCTCACCACCAAGGGGCTCTGGAAACACCATATATTTT. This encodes CASSPPRGSGNTIYF.

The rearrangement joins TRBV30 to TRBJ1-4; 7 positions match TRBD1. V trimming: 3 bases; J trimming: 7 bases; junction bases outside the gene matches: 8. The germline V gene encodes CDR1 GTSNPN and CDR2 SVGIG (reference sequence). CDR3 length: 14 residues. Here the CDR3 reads CAWRRQGGTEKLFF. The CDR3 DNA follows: TGTGCCTGGAGAAGACAGGGAGGGACTGAAAAACTGTTTTTT.

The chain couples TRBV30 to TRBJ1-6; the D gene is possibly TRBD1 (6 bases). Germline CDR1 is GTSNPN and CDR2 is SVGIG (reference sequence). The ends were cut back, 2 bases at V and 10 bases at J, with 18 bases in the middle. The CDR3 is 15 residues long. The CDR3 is CAWSTGQDRDSPLHF. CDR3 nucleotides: TGTGCCTGGAGTACGGGACAAGACCGAGACTCACCCCTCCACTTT. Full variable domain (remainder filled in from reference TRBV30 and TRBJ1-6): SQTIHQWPATLVQPVGSPLSLECTVEGTSNPNLYWYRQAAGRGLQLLFYSVGIGQISSEVPQNLSASRPQDRQFILSSKKLLLSDSGFYLCAWSTGQDRDSPLHFGNGTRLTVT.

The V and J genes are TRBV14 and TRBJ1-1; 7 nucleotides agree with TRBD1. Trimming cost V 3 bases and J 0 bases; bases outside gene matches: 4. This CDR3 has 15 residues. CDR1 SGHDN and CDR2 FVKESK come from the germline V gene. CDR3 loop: CASSQRTGLNTEAFF. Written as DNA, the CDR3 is TGTGCCAGCAGCCAGAGGACAGGCCTGAACACTGAAGCTTTCTTT.

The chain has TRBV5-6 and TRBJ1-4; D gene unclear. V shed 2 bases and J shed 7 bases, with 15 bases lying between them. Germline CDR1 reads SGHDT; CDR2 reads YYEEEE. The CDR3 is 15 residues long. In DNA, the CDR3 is TGTGCCAGCAGCTTTAGACACGCTATAAGTGAAAAACTGTTTTTT. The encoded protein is CASSFRHAISEKLFF.